The rows below give T cell receptor beta chains drawn from one sample of a study. TCRdb used MiXCR to reprocess the 5' RACE reads, holding one entry per CDR3 protein. The sample records fewer than 40,000 distinct CDR3 sequences, approximately 25% being singletons. Material for sequencing was memory CD4+ T cells sorted from blood. The receptors come from a female donor with breast cancer. CDR3s include the opening cysteine and the closing phenylalanine or tryptophan. D genes are given only for firm matches. Clone size is given for some rows only: seen once, a few or many times, or a class if the clone is expanded.

j_gene	d_gene	v_gene	abundance	len	CDR3aa	CDR3nt
TRBJ1-1	.	TRBV5-1	many	13	CASSSSVATEAFF	TGCGCCAGCAGCTCCTCAGTGGCAACTGAAGCTTTCTTT
TRBJ1-6	TRBD1	TRBV9	.	15	CASSPRTGNRSPLHF	TGTGCCAGCAGCCCCCGGACAGGGAACAGGTCACCCCTCCACTTT
TRBJ2-3	TRBD1	TRBV29-1	many	14	CSVLGQTSTDTQYF	TGCAGCGTTCTGGGACAGACTAGCACAGATACGCAGTATTTT
TRBJ2-2	TRBD1	TRBV15	few	20	CATSTRRNFLGQKNTGELFF	TGTGCCACCAGCACCCGTCGTAATTTTCTGGGACAGAAGAACACCGGGGAGCTGTTTTTT
TRBJ1-2	TRBD1	TRBV7-9	.	13	CASSLGDRDGYTF	TGTGCCAGCAGCTTAGGGGACAGGGATGGCTACACCTTC
TRBJ1-5	TRBD1	TRBV13	few	14	CASSLGQGNQPQHF	TGTGCCAGCAGCCTCGGACAGGGCAATCAGCCCCAGCATTTT
TRBJ1-2	.	TRBV6-5	.	15	CARSYSPREGDGYTF	TGTGCCAGAAGTTACTCCCCAAGGGAGGGGGATGGCTACACCTTC
TRBJ1-3	TRBD1	TRBV20-1	.	13	CSAYTGVGNTIYF	TGCAGTGCTTATACAGGGGTAGGAAACACCATATATTTT
TRBJ2-1	.	TRBV7-2	many	14	CASSLVGGDNEQFF	TGTGCCAGCAGCTTGGTGGGAGGAGACAATGAGCAGTTCTTC
TRBJ2-3	.	TRBV6-1	once	16	CASSVGWGSASDTQYF	TGTGCCAGCAGCGTAGGATGGGGGAGTGCCTCAGATACGCAGTATTTT
TRBJ1-2	.	TRBV20-1	medium-sized	11	CGGRVAYGYTF	TGCGGGGGAAGGGTTGCCTATGGCTACACCTTC
TRBJ2-2	.	TRBV29-1	.	11	CSVESPGELFF	TGCAGCGTTGAAAGTCCCGGGGAGCTGTTTTTT
TRBJ2-3	TRBD2	TRBV13	few	18	CASSLVRLAEPRRGTQYF	TGTGCCAGCAGCTTGGTACGGCTAGCGGAGCCGCGCCGGGGGACGCAGTATTTT
TRBJ2-3	.	TRBV13	.	17	CASSFPGERRSTDTQYF	TGTGCCAGCAGCTTTCCCGGGGAGCGGAGGAGCACAGATACGCAGTATTTT
TRBJ2-1	.	TRBV4-3	.	15	CASSQGIADNNEQFF	TGCGCCAGCAGCCAAGGGATAGCGGATAACAATGAGCAGTTCTTC
TRBJ2-1	.	TRBV7-9	few	16	CASSEPAGAGVNEQFF	TGTGCCAGCAGCGAACCCGCAGGGGCGGGGGTAAATGAGCAGTTCTTC
TRBJ1-5	TRBD1	TRBV5-1	many	14	CASSPGTGAQPQHF	TGCGCCAGCAGCCCCGGGACAGGGGCTCAGCCCCAGCATTTT
TRBJ2-2	.	TRBV5-6	many	13	CASSLGSVRELFF	TGTGCCAGCAGCCTGGGATCGGTGCGGGAGCTGTTTTTT
TRBJ1-1	.	TRBV7-9	medium-sized	11	CASSANTEAFF	TGTGCCAGCAGCGCTAACACTGAAGCTTTCTTT
TRBJ2-1	.	TRBV7-9	.	15	CASSAGRGSYNEQFF	TGTGCCAGCAGCGCGGGAAGGGGCTCCTACAATGAGCAGTTCTTC
TRBJ2-1	TRBD2	TRBV7-2	few	16	CASSLVLAGDLNEQFF	TGTGCCAGCAGCTTAGTTCTAGCGGGGGATCTCAATGAGCAGTTCTTC
TRBJ2-7	.	TRBV20-1	.	14	CSASDRGAYYEQYF	TGCAGTGCTAGTGATCGGGGCGCCTACTACGAGCAGTACTTC
TRBJ2-1	.	TRBV7-6	many	13	CASSLPVSDEQFF	TGTGCCAGCAGCTTACCAGTTTCGGATGAGCAGTTCTTC
TRBJ2-5	TRBD1	TRBV5-1	.	15	CASSLGQGSGETQYF	TGCGCCAGCAGCTTGGGACAGGGGTCGGGAGAGACCCAGTACTTC
TRBJ1-6	TRBD1	TRBV4-3	.	14	CASSTRGEDRSLHF	TGCGCCAGCAGCACCCGAGGGGAGGACAGGAGCCTCCACTTT
TRBJ2-7	.	TRBV7-9	.	13	CASSTPAFYEQYF	TGTGCCAGCAGCACCCCAGCTTTCTACGAGCAGTACTTC
TRBJ2-7	.	TRBV20-1	.	15	CSAETPGQSNYEQYF	TGCAGTGCTGAGACACCGGGACAATCGAACTACGAGCAGTACTTC
TRBJ2-7	.	TRBV12-3/TRBV12-4	few	17	CASSLVGTRGAPYEQYF	TGTGCCAGCAGTTTAGTTGGGACTCGGGGGGCCCCCTACGAGCAGTACTTC
TRBJ2-3	.	TRBV14	few	16	CASSQYEHISTDTQYF	TGTGCCAGCAGCCAATACGAGCATATTAGCACAGATACGCAGTATTTT
TRBJ1-3	TRBD1	TRBV12-3/TRBV12-4	medium-sized	19	CASSSPGQGSVRSGNTIYF	TGTGCCAGCAGTTCTCCTGGACAGGGTTCAGTACGCTCTGGAAACACCATATATTTT
TRBJ2-4	TRBD2	TRBV12-3/TRBV12-4	.	16	CASSPAGGRDKNIQYF	TGTGCCAGCAGTCCAGCGGGGGGTCGGGACAAAAACATTCAGTACTTC
TRBJ1-1	.	TRBV12-3/TRBV12-4	many	11	CASSPSTEAFF	TGTGCCAGCAGCCCATCCACTGAAGCTTTCTTT
TRBJ2-3	.	TRBV20-1	few	11	CSAETPDTQYF	TGCAGTGCCGAAACCCCAGATACGCAGTATTTT
TRBJ2-5	.	TRBV20-1	few	17	CSARDIGGIAPQETQYF	TGCAGTGCTAGAGATATAGGCGGGATCGCCCCCCAAGAGACCCAGTACTTC
TRBJ1-1	.	TRBV5-1	.	16	CASSSAGLVSNTEAFF	TGCGCCAGCAGCTCCGCTGGGCTTGTATCGAACACTGAAGCTTTCTTT
TRBJ1-1	TRBD1	TRBV6-6	many	12	CASSPDRAQAFF	TGTGCCAGCAGCCCGGACAGGGCACAAGCTTTCTTT
TRBJ2-5	.	TRBV6-1	.	16	CASSSQGGEYQETQYF	TGTGCCAGCAGTTCGCAGGGCGGGGAGTACCAAGAGACCCAGTACTTC
TRBJ2-3	.	TRBV1	many	15	CTSIGGMGPTDTQYF	TGCACCAGCATCGGGGGGATGGGGCCCACAGATACGCAGTATTTT
TRBJ1-1	.	TRBV5-4	many	14	CASSFGDMNTEAFF	TGTGCCAGCAGCTTCGGGGACATGAACACTGAAGCTTTCTTT
TRBJ2-1	.	TRBV11-2	.	20	CASSFKPVAGGRLTYNEQFF	TGTGCCAGCAGCTTTAAACCCGTGGCTGGAGGGAGGCTTACCTACAATGAGCAGTTCTTC
TRBJ2-1	TRBD2	TRBV4-3	.	17	CASSQGPLAGGLDEQFF	TGCGCCAGCAGCCAAGGTCCTCTAGCGGGAGGGCTCGATGAGCAGTTCTTC
TRBJ1-5	.	TRBV5-1	.	13	CASSLQTGTPQHF	TGCGCCAGCAGCCTACAAACAGGGACGCCCCAGCACTTT
TRBJ2-7	.	TRBV27	.	12	CASGSTAYEQYF	TGTGCCAGCGGATCCACCGCCTACGAGCAGTACTTC
TRBJ1-5	TRBD1	TRBV12-3/TRBV12-4	few	16	CASSRGQGVGNQPQHF	TGTGCCAGCAGCCGCGGACAGGGGGTGGGAAATCAGCCCCAGCATTTT
TRBJ1-5	TRBD1	TRBV9	many	15	CASSVGQGVGQPQHF	TGTGCCAGCAGCGTAGGACAGGGAGTGGGTCAGCCCCAGCATTTT
TRBJ2-6	.	TRBV28	many	16	CASSSSQGSGANVLTF	TGTGCCAGCAGTTCTTCTCAGGGCTCTGGGGCCAACGTCCTGACTTTC
TRBJ2-2	.	TRBV7-6	few	16	CASSSQGVQGTGELFF	TGTGCCAGCAGCTCCCAGGGTGTACAAGGCACCGGGGAGCTGTTTTTT
TRBJ2-3	TRBD1	TRBV6-5	many	15	CASSYGTGNTDTQYF	TGTGCCAGCAGTTACGGGACAGGGAACACAGATACGCAGTATTTT
TRBJ2-3	.	TRBV5-1	.	14	CASSFSQLTDTQYF	TGCGCCAGCAGCTTTTCGCAGCTCACAGATACGCAGTATTTT
TRBJ2-3	.	TRBV12-3/TRBV12-4	many	12	CASRTQVDTQYF	TGTGCCAGCAGGACCCAGGTGGATACGCAGTATTTT
TRBJ2-7	.	TRBV7-8	.	15	CASSLGQSPSYEQYF	TGTGCCAGCAGCTTAGGGCAGAGCCCCTCCTACGAGCAGTACTTC
TRBJ2-1	TRBD2	TRBV6-5	.	15	CASSYSRERSNEQFF	TGTGCCAGCAGTTACTCGCGGGAGCGGTCCAATGAGCAGTTCTTC
TRBJ2-1	TRBD1	TRBV12-3/TRBV12-4	.	16	CASSLARTGRGDEQFF	TGTGCCAGCAGTTTAGCCAGGACAGGGAGAGGCGATGAGCAGTTCTTC
TRBJ2-7	.	TRBV12-3/TRBV12-4	few	14	CASSPRDKTYEQYF	TGTGCCAGCAGCCCGAGGGACAAGACCTACGAGCAGTACTTC
TRBJ1-5	.	TRBV12-3/TRBV12-4	medium-sized	13	CASSLDSYQPQHF	TGTGCCAGCAGTTTGGACAGCTATCAGCCCCAGCATTTT
TRBJ2-7	.	TRBV27	many	14	CASRGGYPSYEQYF	TGTGCCAGCAGAGGGGGATACCCCTCCTACGAGCAGTACTTC
TRBJ1-6	TRBD1	TRBV6-1	many	14	CASSEDRGYSPLHF	TGTGCCAGCAGTGAGGACAGGGGATATTCACCCCTCCACTTT